The rows below give T cell receptor beta chains drawn from one sample of a study of T cells in localized non-small cell lung cancer. Sequencing used immunoSEQ multiplex PCR; TCRdb keeps in-frame clones, though not all of them. The sample lists over 3,000 clones, roughly 24% occurring once. The source material was lung tumor tissue, sampled before any cancer treatment. These receptors originate from a man aged 35-69 years with stage II squamous cell lung carcinoma. CDR3s include the opening cysteine and the closing phenylalanine or tryptophan. The D gene is left open where the match is weak. The listing skips clone size in some rows; elsewhere it reads once, few, many or a size class.

>NA|TRBV5-1|TRBJ2-3|TRBD2
TGCGCCAGCAGCTGGACTAGCGGGGGGGCAGATACGCAGTATTTT
CASSWTSGGADTQYF
>few|TRBV10-3|TRBJ2-5|NA
TGTGCCATCAGTGAGATAGTAGGGGGTCCGAGGAGGGAGACCCAGTACTTC
CAISEIVGGPRRETQYF
>medium-sized|TRBV4-1|TRBJ1-2|TRBD1
TGCGCCAGCAGCCAAGCCCCCCAGACAGGGGCAAGGAGTGGCTACACCTTC
CASSQAPQTGARSGYTF
>few|TRBV6-8|TRBJ1-2|NA
TGTGCCAGCACTCCCACGGTGGAGGGTTTCGGCTACACCTTC
CASTPTVEGFGYTF
>few|TRBV6-8|TRBJ1-6|NA
TGTGCCAGCAGTTACTTTGGGAATTCACCCCTCCACTTT
CASSYFGNSPLHF
>NA|TRBV19|TRBJ2-1|NA
TGTGCCAGTACCCCGGGGGGCGGGAGAAAGTTGGGTGAGCAGTTCTTC
CASTPGGGRKLGEQFF
>few|TRBV5-1|TRBJ2-5|NA
TGCGCCAGCAGCTTGGGCTGGCGGGGAAAGGTGGAGACCCAGTACTTC
CASSLGWRGKVETQYF
>NA|TRBV9|TRBJ2-3|TRBD2
TGTGCCAGCAGCGCACATGCTAGCGGGTACTCAGATACGCAGTATTTT
CASSAHASGYSDTQYF
>medium-sized|TRBV6-8|TRBJ1-2|NA
TGTGCCAGCATCCCAGCGGGCAGCTATGGCTACACCTTC
CASIPAGSYGYTF
>few|TRBV9|TRBJ2-1|NA
TGTGCCAGCAGCCCGACGTGGGGTATCCTCTCCTACAATGAGCAGTTCTTC
CASSPTWGILSYNEQFF
>few|TRBV6-8|TRBJ1-2|TRBD1
TGTGCCATCACCTCTGACAGGGATGGCTACACCTTC
CAITSDRDGYTF
>medium-sized|TRBV11-3|TRBJ1-1|TRBD1
TGTGCCAGCAGCTCCCAGGGGGCTCGTACTGAAGCTTTCTTT
CASSSQGARTEAFF
>medium-sized|TRBV11-3|TRBJ2-2|NA
TGTGCCAGCTTCCGCGGAGGCCGACGCGCGAACACCGGGGAGCTGTTTTTT
CASFRGGRRANTGELFF
>large|TRBV7-2|TRBJ2-7|NA
TGTGCCAGCAGCAAGGGGACACTCTACGAGCAGTACTTC
CASSKGTLYEQYF
>NA|TRBV11-3|TRBJ2-1|NA
TGTGCCAGCAGCCCGGGAGGAGGGGGAGGCTGGTACAATGAGCAGTTCTTC
CASSPGGGGGWYNEQFF
>medium-sized|TRBV14|TRBJ2-7|TRBD1
TGTGCCAGCAGGATAGGGACAGGGGGCTACGAGCAGTACTTC
CASRIGTGGYEQYF
>NA|TRBV28|TRBJ2-1|TRBD2
TGTGCCAGCAACAGCGGGAGGTTCGATGAGCAGTTCTTC
CASNSGRFDEQFF
>NA|TRBV29-1|TRBJ2-5|NA
TGCAGCGTTGCCCCAGACATACAAGAGACCCAGTACTTC
CSVAPDIQETQYF
>NA|TRBV6-8|TRBJ2-3|TRBD1
TGTGCCAGCAGTTACGGTGGCGACAGGGTGTTGCCAGATACGCAGTATTTT
CASSYGGDRVLPDTQYF
>NA|TRBV7-5|TRBJ1-5|NA
TGTGCCAGCAGCGCACGACAGGGGTATCAGCCCCAGCATTTT
CASSARQGYQPQHF
>NA|TRBV18|TRBJ2-1|TRBD2
TGTGCCAGCTCACCTCCCGTGGCGGGAGGGCCAGGGTACAATGAGCAGTTCTTC
CASSPPVAGGPGYNEQFF
>NA|TRBV18|TRBJ2-7|NA
TGTGCCAGCTCACCGGCCGAGACGGTTTCAGTCGAGCAGTACTTC
CASSPAETVSVEQYF
>few|TRBV4-1|TRBJ1-1|NA
TGCGCCAGCAGCCCCGGGACAATCCACGCTTTCTTT
CASSPGTIHAFF
>few|TRBV11-3|TRBJ2-7|NA
TGTGCCAGCAGCTTCCGGGCAGGTGGACAGGAGCAGTACTTC
CASSFRAGGQEQYF
>few|TRBV4-1|TRBJ2-3|TRBD2
TGCGCCAGCAGCCGTACTAGCGGGGGAGCAGATACGCAGTATTTT
CASSRTSGGADTQYF
>few|TRBV28|TRBJ2-1|NA
TGTGCCAGCAGGGGATCTGGGACTTACAATGAGCAGTTCTTC
CASRGSGTYNEQFF
>few|TRBV28|TRBJ1-1|NA
TGTGCCAGCAGTTCTCCGGGACAGAACACTGAAGCTTTCTTT
CASSSPGQNTEAFF
>medium-sized|TRBV30|TRBJ1-1|TRBD1
TGTGCCTGGAACCCCGGGACAGGGGTGAACACTGAAGCTTTCTTT
CAWNPGTGVNTEAFF
>many|TRBV11-3|TRBJ2-4|NA
TGTGCCAGCAGCTTGGGCACATCCAGTATAGCCAAAAACATTCAGTACTTC
CASSLGTSSIAKNIQYF
>NA|TRBV15|TRBJ2-4|NA
TGTGCCACCAGCAGAGAAGCCGGTGTGGACATTCAGTACTTC
CATSREAGVDIQYF
>NA|TRBV9|TRBJ2-2|TRBD1
TGTGCCAGCGTGGCGGCCGACAGGGGGAACACCGGGGAGCTGTTTTTT
CASVAADRGNTGELFF
>medium-sized|TRBV28|TRBJ2-3|TRBD2
TGTGCCAGCAGTTTGCTAGCGGCTAGCACAGATACGCAGTATTTT
CASSLLAASTDTQYF
>NA|TRBV6-8|TRBJ2-1|NA
TGTGCCAGCAGTTACCCAAGGCAGGAAAAGAATGAGCAGTTCTTC
CASSYPRQEKNEQFF
>NA|TRBV23-1|TRBJ2-2|NA
TGCGCCAGCAGCCAACAGTACACCGGGGAGCTGTTTTTT
CASSQQYTGELFF
>few|TRBV6-8|TRBJ1-5|TRBD1
TGTGCCAGCAGTTACCCAGGACAGGAGCACAATCAGCCCCAGCATTTT
CASSYPGQEHNQPQHF
>NA|TRBV18|TRBJ2-7|NA
TGTGCCAGCTCACGTCGCGAAACCTACGAGCAGTACTTC
CASSRRETYEQYF
>NA|TRBV6-8|TRBJ1-6|NA
TGTGCCAGCAGATACAACCCCACAGGGACCTCACCCCTCCACTTT
CASRYNPTGTSPLHF
>NA|TRBV29-1|TRBJ2-3|NA
TGCAGCGTTGAAGCTTTAGAGGGCACAGATACGCAGTATTTT
CSVEALEGTDTQYF
>NA|TRBV6-8|TRBJ2-1|TRBD2
TGTGCCAGCAGCCCTATACGGACTAGCGGGGAACGTCGTTACTACAATGAGCAGTTCTTC
CASSPIRTSGERRYYNEQFF
>few|TRBV6-8|TRBJ1-5|NA
TGTGCCAGCAGTTACCCCACAGGGCCTACTAGCAATCAGCCCCAGCATTTT
CASSYPTGPTSNQPQHF
>few|TRBV6-8|TRBJ2-2|TRBD2
TGTGCCAGCAGTTACCATGGGGGGGCCGGGGAGCTGTTTTTT
CASSYHGGAGELFF
>few|TRBV9|TRBJ2-1|TRBD2
TGTGCCAGCAGCGTAGGGGCGGGGGACTACAATGAGCAGTTCTTC
CASSVGAGDYNEQFF